The clone carrying this T cell receptor beta chain came up many times. The antigen is undetermined. MiXCR was run by TCRdb on the reads, yielding one entry per CDR3 protein. Among about 76,000 distinct CDR3 sequences listed, roughly 3.7% were seen once. This record belongs to a study of T cell repertoires in cytomegalovirus infection. Overall study context: Evidence of both CMV infection and a matching HLA type came from public TCR beta signatures. Study-wide points: In two of eight donors, the top clonotype was HLA-C-restricted CMV-specific.

The CDR3 is 13 amino acids. Trimming pared 11 bases from V and 6 bases from J, leaving 18 bases between. Germline V lookup: CDR1 ENHRY, CDR2 SYGVKD. Sequenced sample: PBMCs. V and J are TRBV10-3 and TRBJ2-3; D may match TRBD1 or TRBD2 (6 bases each). The sequence was collected from a human donor in good health (CMV status not recorded). Some clones in this sample may be carry-over from other donors' samples. The DNA of the CDR3 is TGTGCCGTTGGAAAGGGGGGCGATGATACGCAGTATTTT. It encodes CAVGKGGDDTQYF.